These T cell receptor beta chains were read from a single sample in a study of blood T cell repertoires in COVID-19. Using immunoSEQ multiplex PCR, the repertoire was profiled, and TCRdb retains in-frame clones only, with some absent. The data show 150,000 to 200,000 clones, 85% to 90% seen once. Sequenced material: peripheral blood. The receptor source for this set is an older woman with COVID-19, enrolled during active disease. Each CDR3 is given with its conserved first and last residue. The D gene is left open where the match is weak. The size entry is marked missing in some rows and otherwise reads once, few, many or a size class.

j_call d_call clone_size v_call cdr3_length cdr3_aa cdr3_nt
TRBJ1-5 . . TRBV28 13 CASSLFSNQPQHF TGTGCCAGCAGTTTATTCTCTAATCAGCCCCAGCATTTT
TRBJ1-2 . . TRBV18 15 CASSPLRGNNYGYTF TGTGCCAGCTCACCACTGCGCGGGAATAACTATGGCTACACCTTC
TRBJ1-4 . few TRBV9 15 CASSPTQGNNEKLFF TGTGCCAGCAGCCCAACCCAGGGTAATAATGAAAAACTGTTTTTT
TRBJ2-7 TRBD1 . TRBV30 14 CAWSVGQGIYEQYF TGTGCCTGGAGTGTAGGACAGGGGATCTACGAGCAGTACTTC
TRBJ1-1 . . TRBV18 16 CASSQGGRLRDTEAFF TGTGCCAGCTCACAGGGGGGGCGACTTAGGGATACTGAAGCTTTCTTT
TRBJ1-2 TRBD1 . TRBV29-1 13 CSVARQGIWGYTF TGCAGCGTTGCACGACAGGGGATTTGGGGCTACACCTTC
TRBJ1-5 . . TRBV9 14 CASSVASSNQPQHF TGTGCCAGCAGCGTAGCCTCTAGCAATCAGCCCCAGCATTTT
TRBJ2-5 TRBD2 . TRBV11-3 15 CASSLRSAGVETQYF TGTGCCAGCAGCTTAAGGTCCGCGGGAGTGGAGACCCAGTACTTC
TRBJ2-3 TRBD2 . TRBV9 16 CASSPAAGLLTDTQYF TGTGCCAGCAGCCCCGCGGCGGGACTACTTACAGATACGCAGTATTTT
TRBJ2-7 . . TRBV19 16 CASSRSGTRGSYEQYF TGTGCCAGTAGCAGATCCGGGACAAGGGGATCCTACGAGCAGTACTTC
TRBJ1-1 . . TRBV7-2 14 CASTQRAPNTEAFF TGTGCCAGCACCCAGAGGGCGCCGAACACTGAAGCTTTCTTT
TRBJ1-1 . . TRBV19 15 CASSDPGGSNTEAFF TGTGCCAGTAGCGACCCGGGGGGGTCGAACACTGAAGCTTTCTTT
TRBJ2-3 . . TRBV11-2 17 CASSSVGTGDRKDTQYF TGTGCCAGCAGCTCCGTAGGGACGGGAGATCGCAAAGATACGCAGTATTTT
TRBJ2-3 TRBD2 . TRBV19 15 CASSISSGAGDTQYF TGTGCCAGTAGTATCTCTAGCGGGGCGGGAGATACGCAGTATTTT
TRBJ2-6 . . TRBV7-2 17 CASSLDRTLSGANVLTF TGTGCCAGCAGCTTAGACAGAACCCTCTCTGGGGCCAACGTCCTGACTTTC
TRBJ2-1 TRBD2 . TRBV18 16 CASSPRASGRAGEQFF TGTGCCAGCTCACCACGGGCTAGCGGGAGGGCCGGGGAGCAGTTCTTC
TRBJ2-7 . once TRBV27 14 CASSPDRLSYEQYF TGTGCCAGCAGCCCTGACAGGCTCTCCTACGAGCAGTACTTC
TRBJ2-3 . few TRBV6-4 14 CASSDGGDADTQYF TGTGCCAGCAGTGACGGTGGAGACGCAGATACGCAGTATTTT
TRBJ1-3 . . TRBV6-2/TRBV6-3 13 CASSLISGNTIYF TGTGCCAGCAGTCTTATCTCTGGAAACACCATATATTTT
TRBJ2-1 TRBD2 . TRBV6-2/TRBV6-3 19 CASSYPGVSGSKGRNEQFF TGTGCCAGCAGTTATCCCGGGGTTAGCGGGAGTAAGGGAAGAAATGAGCAGTTCTTC
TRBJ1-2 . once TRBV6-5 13 CASSYGQNYGYTF TGTGCCAGCAGTTACGGACAGAACTATGGCTACACCTTC
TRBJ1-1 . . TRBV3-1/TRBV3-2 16 CASSQVRVDSTLRAFF TGTGCCAGCAGCCAAGTTCGGGTCGACAGCACCCTGAGAGCTTTCTTT
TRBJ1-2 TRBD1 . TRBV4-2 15 CASSQGDRANYGYTF TGTGCCAGCAGCCAAGGGGACAGGGCAAACTATGGCTACACCTTC
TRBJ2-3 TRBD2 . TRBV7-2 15 CASSPGLAATDTQYF TGTGCCAGCAGCCCGGGACTAGCGGCTACAGATACGCAGTATTTT
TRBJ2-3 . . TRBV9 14 CASSLTGSTDTQYF TGTGCCAGCAGCCTGACTGGTAGCACAGATACGCAGTATTTT
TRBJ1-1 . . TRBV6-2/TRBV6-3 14 CASSYQGMDTEAFF TGTGCCAGCAGTTACCAGGGTATGGACACTGAAGCTTTCTTT
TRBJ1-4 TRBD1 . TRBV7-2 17 CASSPGQGRGTNEKLFF TGTGCCAGCAGCCCCGGACAGGGACGGGGGACTAATGAAAAACTGTTTTTT